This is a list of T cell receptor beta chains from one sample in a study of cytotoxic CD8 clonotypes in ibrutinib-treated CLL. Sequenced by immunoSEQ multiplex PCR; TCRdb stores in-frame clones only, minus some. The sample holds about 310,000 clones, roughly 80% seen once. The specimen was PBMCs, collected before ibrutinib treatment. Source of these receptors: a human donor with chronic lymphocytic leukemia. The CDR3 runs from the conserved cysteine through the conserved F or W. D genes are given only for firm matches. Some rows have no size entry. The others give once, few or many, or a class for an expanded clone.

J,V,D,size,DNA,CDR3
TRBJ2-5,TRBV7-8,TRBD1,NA,TGTGCCACTGAAGGTCCTGGGACAGGCCTCCAAGAGACCCAGTACTTC,CATEGPGTGLQETQYF
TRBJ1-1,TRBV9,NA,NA,TGTGCCAGCAGCGTAGAACAGATGAACACTGAAGCTTTCTTT,CASSVEQMNTEAFF
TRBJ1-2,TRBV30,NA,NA,TGTGCCTGGAGTCGGGGCAGGGCAGGGACCTTGCGCTATGGCTACACCTTC,CAWSRGRAGTLRYGYTF
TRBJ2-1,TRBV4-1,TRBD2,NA,TGCGCCAGCAGCCTACGGACTAGCGGGACCTCCGGCAATGAGCAGTTCTTC,CASSLRTSGTSGNEQFF
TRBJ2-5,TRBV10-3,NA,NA,TGTGCCATCAGGGAACAAGAGACCCAGTACTTC,CAIREQETQYF
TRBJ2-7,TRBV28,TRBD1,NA,TGTGCCAGCGGCTTAGGCAGGGGGCTTGAGCAGTACTTC,CASGLGRGLEQYF
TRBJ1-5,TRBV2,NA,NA,TGTGCCAGCAGTGACTTGGAGGATAGCAATCAGCCCCAGCATTTT,CASSDLEDSNQPQHF
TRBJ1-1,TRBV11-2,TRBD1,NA,TGTGCCAGCAGCGTTCGCGGGACAGCAAACACTGAAGCTTTCTTT,CASSVRGTANTEAFF
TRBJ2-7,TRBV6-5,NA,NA,TGTGCCAGCAGTTTAAAACCGATCGGAGGCTACGAGCAGTACTTC,CASSLKPIGGYEQYF
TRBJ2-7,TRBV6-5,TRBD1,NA,TGTGCCAGCAGTTACCAGGGGGTGCAGTACTTC,CASSYQGVQYF
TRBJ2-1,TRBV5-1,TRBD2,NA,TGCGCCAGCAGCAATCAACTAGCGGGGGTTAACAATGAGCAGTTCTTC,CASSNQLAGVNNEQFF
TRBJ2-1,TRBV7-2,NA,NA,TGTGCCAGCAGCTCCCTCATAGGACCCGACAATGAGCAGTTCTTC,CASSSLIGPDNEQFF
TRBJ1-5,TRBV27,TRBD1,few,TGTGCCAGCACCTCCGGGACAGGGATACATTTT,CASTSGTGIHF
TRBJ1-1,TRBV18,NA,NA,TGTGCCAGCCAGGTGGCAGGGCGGGTAACTGAAGCTTTCTTT,CASQVAGRVTEAFF
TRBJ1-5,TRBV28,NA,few,TGTGCCAGCAGTTGGGGATTGTGGCCCCAGCATTTT,CASSWGLWPQHF
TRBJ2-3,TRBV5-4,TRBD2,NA,TGTGCCAGCAGCTTGGTAGCGGGAGAATCGGATACGCAGTATTTT,CASSLVAGESDTQYF
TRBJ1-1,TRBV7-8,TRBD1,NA,TGTGCCAGCAGCTTACCAACAGGGGCGATGAACACTGAAGCTTTCTTT,CASSLPTGAMNTEAFF
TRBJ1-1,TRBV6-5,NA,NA,TGTGCCAGCAGTCCTACTGGGGAAAGGGGCGAAGCTTTCTTT,CASSPTGERGEAFF
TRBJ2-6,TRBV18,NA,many,TGTGCCAGCTCACCTCTCATCCCCTCTGGGGCCAACGTCCTGACTTTC,CASSPLIPSGANVLTF
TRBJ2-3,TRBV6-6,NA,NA,TGTGCCAGCAGTGGGCGAGGAGCGCAGTATTTT,CASSGRGAQYF
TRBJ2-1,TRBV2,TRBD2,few,TGTGCCAGTACACGACTAGCGGGGTACAATGAGCAGTTCTTC,CASTRLAGYNEQFF
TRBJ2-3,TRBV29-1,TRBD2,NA,TGCAGCGTTGGGAGGACTAGTGAGGCAGATACGCAGTATTTT,CSVGRTSEADTQYF
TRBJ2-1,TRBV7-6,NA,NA,TGTGCCAGCAGCTCCCAAGGGGGGTACAATGAGCAGTTCTTC,CASSSQGGYNEQFF
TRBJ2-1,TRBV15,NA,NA,TGTGCCACCACCGAGGGGGAGTTAGCCTACAATGAGCAGTTCTTC,CATTEGELAYNEQFF
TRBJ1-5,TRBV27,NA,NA,TGTGCCAGCAGTTTACATAGCAATCAGCCCCAGCATTTT,CASSLHSNQPQHF
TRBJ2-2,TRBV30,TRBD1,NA,TGTGCCTGGATTGACAGGGTCAACACCGGGGAGCTGTTTTTT,CAWIDRVNTGELFF
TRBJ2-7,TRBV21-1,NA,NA,TGTGCCAGCAGCGAAAGGCAGGGGTCCCACGAGCAGTACTTC,CASSERQGSHEQYF